The 29 T cell receptor beta chains below come from one sample, sequenced in a study of Ad26.COV2.S vaccination and SARS-CoV-2 variants. TCRdb keeps only in-frame clones here, not all; method: immunoSEQ multiplex PCR. Of 200,000 to 250,000 clones in the sample, 88% were seen once. The treatment here: about 20 received Ad26.COV2.S at low or high dose, single or two shots; several received placebo; per-sample allocation not given. Samples came from day 63 after the first vaccine or placebo injection. This material consisted of peripheral blood, taken in a trial of Ad26.COV2.S vaccine versus placebo. These receptors all come from a person aged 18 to 65 who received the Ad26.COV2.S COVID-19 vaccine or a placebo.

This rearrangement joins TRBV19 to TRBJ1-2; D may be TRBD1 (6 bases). Trimming pared 0 bases from V and 8 bases from J, leaving 16 bases between. Germline CDR1 reads LNHDA; CDR2 reads SQIVND (reference sequence). There are 15 residues in the CDR3. The DNA for the CDR3 is TGTGCCAGTAGTATAGATCGGCAGGGGAAGGGAGGCTACACCTTC. Its translation: CASSIDRQGKGGYTF.

This clone was detected only a few times. The chain uses TRBV7-9 and TRBJ2-2; D is ambiguous. CDR3 length equals 15 residues. The V and J ends lost 4 bases and 0 bases respectively, with 9 bases between them. The germline CDR1 and CDR2 sequences are SEHNR and FQNEAQ (reference sequence). Here the CDR3 DNA reads TGTGCCAGCAGCTCCTCAGGTCCGAACACCGGGGAGCTGTTTTTT. This translates into CASSSSGPNTGELFF.

This chain uses TRBV20-1 with TRBJ2-5; D gene uncertain. The CDR3 is made up of 13 amino acids. Germline V gene lookup returns CDR1 DFQATT and CDR2 SNEGSKA (reference sequence). Trimming removed 3 bases from V and 3 bases from J, with 11 bases in between. CDR3 residues: CSASIRLEETQYF. The CDR3 DNA reads as TGCAGTGCTAGTATTCGGTTAGAAGAGACCCAGTACTTC.

The genes are TRBV4-2 and TRBJ2-3; weak D call: TRBD1 (6 bases). V lost 1 base, J lost 7 bases, and 12 bases lay in between. Germline V gene data show CDR1 as LGHNA and CDR2 as YNFKEQ. The CDR3 sequence is 14 residues long. CDR3 coding DNA: TGTGCCAGCAGCCAAGGGCAGGGGTTTAATACGCAGTATTTT. Its protein is CASSQGQGFNTQYF.

The chain combines TRBV6-5 with TRBJ2-1; D possibly uses TRBD1 or TRBD2 (5 bases each). The CDR3 extends over 16 amino acids. Trimming removed 0 bases from V and 2 bases from J, with 11 bases in between. Per germline, CDR1 MNHEY and CDR2 SVGAGI. CDR3 DNA sequence: TGTGCCAGCAGTTACTCTGGGGGAGTGGCCTACAATGAGCAGTTCTTC. Translated, it gives CASSYSGGVAYNEQFF.

This clone was counted a few times. This chain uses TRBV6-2 or TRBV6-3 with TRBJ1-1, with D tentatively TRBD1 (5 bases). V lost 0 bases to trimming and J lost 6 bases, with 14 bases between them. The CDR3 length is 15 residues. Germline V gene sequence: CDR1 MNHEY, CDR2 SVGEGT. DNA for the CDR3: TGTGCCAGCAGTTACTCCGGACCCGGGGGAGCTGAAGCTTTCTTT. Amino acid sequence: CASSYSGPGGAEAFF.

V usage is TRBV6-2 or TRBV6-3 and J usage is TRBJ2-7, with D unresolved. From germline, CDR1 is MNHEY and CDR2 SVGEGT. V lost 5 bases and J 3 bases, leaving 5 bases between the germline ends. This CDR3 is 11 amino acids long. This chain's CDR3 is CASSLGYEQYF. For the CDR3, the DNA is TGTGCCAGCAGTCTTGGCTACGAGCAGTACTTC.

The chain links TRBV6-1 to TRBJ1-5; tentative D call: TRBD1 (5 bases). V dropped 2 bases and J dropped 6 bases, with 11 bases sitting between them. The CDR3 runs 14 residues. Germline CDR1 is MNHNS and CDR2 is SASEGT. CDR3 in amino acids: CASSETAGLQPQHF. CDR3 sequence (DNA): TGTGCCAGCAGTGAAACGGCAGGGCTTCAGCCCCAGCATTTT.

This rearrangement joins TRBV25-1 to TRBJ1-1; perhaps TRBD1 as D (5 bases). Per germline, CDR1 MGHDK and CDR2 SYGVNS. V lost 8 bases to trimming and J lost 0 bases, with 7 bases between them. The CDR3 is 12 residues long. The CDR3 region is CASRDLNTEAFF. Here the CDR3 DNA reads TGTGCCAGCCGGGACCTGAACACTGAAGCTTTCTTT. The variable domain in full, with the rest retrieved from reference TRBV25-1 and TRBJ1-1, is EADIYQTPRYLVIGTGKKITLECSQTMGHDKMYWYQQDPGMELHLIHYSYGVNSTEKGDLSSESTVSRIRTEHFPLTLESARPSHTSQYLCASRDLNTEAFFGQGTRLTVV.

The genes are TRBV11-2 and TRBJ2-2, with 10 bases that match TRBD2. Germline values: CDR1 SGHAT, CDR2 FQNNGV. This CDR3 is built from 16 residues. The J segment lost 5 bases and the V segment lost 3 bases, leaving 6 bases of the junction unmatched. CDR3 nucleotide sequence: TGTGCCAGCAGCTTGACCAGCGGGAGGGGGACCGGGGAGCTGTTTTTT. Translation gives CASSLTSGRGTGELFF. The complete variable domain, with remaining parts taken from reference TRBV11-2 and TRBJ2-2, reads EAGVAQSPRYKIIEKRQSVAFWCNPISGHATLYWYQQILGQGPKLLIQFQNNGVVDDSQLPKDRFSAERLKGVDSTLKIQPAKLEDSAVYLCASSLTSGRGTGELFFGEGSRLTVL.

The V gene is TRBV7-2, the J gene TRBJ2-7, with 7 bases fitting TRBD1. The J segment lost 5 bases and the V segment lost 5 bases, leaving 9 bases of the junction unmatched. Germline V CDR1 and CDR2: SGHTA, FQGNSA. This CDR3 has 14 amino acids. The CDR3 DNA sequence: TGTGCCAGCAGCCCGACAGGGAGTCCCAACGAGCAGTACTTC. Residues: CASSPTGSPNEQYF.

The chain is built from TRBV12-5 and TRBJ2-2; D may be TRBD2 (7 bases). CDR3 length: 15 residues. V lost 5 bases and J lost 0, with 10 bases in between. Looked up from germline, CDR1 is LGHNT and CDR2 is FRNRAP. The CDR3 spells CASGPGGPNTGELFF. CDR3 nucleotide sequence: TGTGCTAGTGGTCCCGGGGGGCCGAACACCGGGGAGCTGTTTTTT. The full variable domain, completed using reference TRBV12-5 and TRBJ2-2, is DARVTQTPRHKVTEMGQEVTMRCQPILGHNTVFWYRQTMMQGLELLAYFRNRAPLDDSGMPKDRFSAEMPDATLATLKIQPSEPRDSAVYFCASGPGGPNTGELFFGEGSRLTVL.

The chain employs TRBV6-2 or TRBV6-3 and TRBJ2-5; TRBD2 matches at 7 bases. This CDR3 has 14 residues. The germline V gene encodes CDR1 MNHEY and CDR2 SVGEGT. After removal of 5 bases from V and 4 bases from J, the junction contained 7 bases not matched to a gene. The CDR3 DNA follows: TGTGCCAGCAGTCGGCGGGGGATTGGAGAGACCCAGTACTTC. This codes for CASSRRGIGETQYF.

This chain connects TRBV25-1 to TRBJ2-3; possibly TRBD1 for D (5 bases). Germline V lookup: CDR1 MGHDK, CDR2 SYGVNS. This CDR3 has 17 amino acids. V was pared by 2 bases and J by 1 base, with 16 bases between. CDR3 sequence: CASSEVLTDPGTDTQYF. The CDR3 nucleotides are TGTGCCAGCAGTGAAGTACTGACAGACCCTGGCACAGATACGCAGTATTTT.

V and J are TRBV18 and TRBJ2-1, with a possible D match to TRBD1 (6 bases). Germline V gives CDR1 KGHSH, CDR2 LQKENI. This CDR3 contains 13 residues. V was cut by 0 bases and J by 6 bases, with 6 bases left in between. DNA for the CDR3: TGTGCCAGCTCACCACCAGGGGGCAATGAGCAGTTCTTC. It encodes CASSPPGGNEQFF.

The V gene is TRBV7-2, the J gene TRBJ2-7; maybe TRBD2 (6 bases). Germline-derived CDR1 and CDR2 are SGHTA and FQGNSA. CDR3 size: 14 residues. Trimming shortened V by 4 bases and J by 6 bases, and 16 bases separated the two germline ends. The CDR3 coding sequence is TGTGCCAGCAGCTCGCGGCGGGGACCACGCGAGCAGTACTTC. This translates into CASSSRRGPREQYF.

As regards this clone: One junction end disagrees with the germline gene, perhaps due to a read error. The chain has TRBV7-7 and TRBJ2-6; the match to TRBD1 covers 9 bases. Germline CDR1 SSHAT, CDR2 FNYEAQ (reference sequence). This CDR3 is 18 amino acids long. The CDR3 here is CASTALDRGDSGANVLTF. Written as DNA, the CDR3 is TGTGCTAGCACCGCCCTGGACAGGGGCGACTCTGGGGCCAACGTCCTGACTTTC.

The CDR3 bases are TGTGCCAGCAGTTTGAGGTCGACGGGAGATACGCAGTATTTT. It codes for CASSLRSTGDTQYF. The rearrangement joins TRBV28 to TRBJ2-3; D gene uncertain. The ends were cut back, 3 bases at V and 5 bases at J, with 12 bases in the middle. Germline V gene sequence: CDR1 MDHEN, CDR2 SYDVKM. The CDR3 loop spans 14 amino acids.

This chain joins TRBV7-8 and TRBJ2-2; TRBD2 matches 10 bases. Trimming cost V 5 bases and J 7 bases; bases outside gene matches: 7. The CDR3 is made up of 15 amino acids. CDR1 and CDR2 from the germline V gene are SGHVS and FQNEAQ. CDR3 in DNA: TGTGCCAGCAGCCATAGCGGGGGGAATATCGGGGAGCTGTTTTTT. It encodes CASSHSGGNIGELFF.

J is TRBJ2-3 and V is TRBV7-2; no clear D. The germline V gene encodes CDR1 SGHTA and CDR2 FQGNSA. V shed 2 bases and J shed 8 bases, with 20 bases lying between them. The CDR3 contains 16 residues. The CDR3 reads CASSLIGLPDVPTQYF. The DNA for the CDR3 is TGTGCCAGCAGCTTAATTGGTCTACCCGACGTTCCTACGCAGTATTTT.

This chain joins TRBV6-5 and TRBJ2-7; D is unresolved. Trimming took 10 bases from V and 5 from J, leaving 12 bases between them. Looked up from germline, CDR1 is MNHEY and CDR2 is SVGAGI. The length of the CDR3 is 11 residues. CDR3: CATRVRNEQYF. DNA of the CDR3: TGTGCCACCCGTGTTAGAAACGAGCAGTACTTC.

V gene TRBV2 combines with J gene TRBJ2-1, with 15 bases identical to TRBD2. Trimming took 8 bases from V and 1 from J; bases not matched to a gene: 3. CDR3 size: 16 residues. Germline assignment: CDR1 SNHLY and CDR2 FYNNEI. The CDR3 reads CASGLAGGGSYNEQFF. CDR3 in DNA: TGTGCCAGCGGACTAGCGGGAGGGGGGTCCTACAATGAGCAGTTCTTC.

The chain has TRBV27 and TRBJ1-5; TRBD1 matches 7 bases. The V gene's germline CDR1 is MNHEY and CDR2 SMNVEV (reference sequence). With 6 bases clipped from V and 7 bases from J, the junction kept 9 bases outside the gene matches. The CDR3 is 14 residues long. Written as DNA, the CDR3 is TGTGCCAGCAGACCAGGGGGACGGGGACAGCCCCAGCATTTT. Translating gives CASRPGGRGQPQHF.

There are a few counts of this clone. The rearrangement joins TRBV30 to TRBJ2-2; 8 nucleotides line up with TRBD2. The germline V gene encodes CDR1 GTSNPN and CDR2 SVGIG (reference sequence). J was trimmed by 4 bases and V by 1 base; bases with no gene match: 5. The CDR3 sequence is 15 residues long. The CDR3 here is CAWSGGLAGTGELFF. The CDR3, as DNA: TGTGCCTGGAGTGGGGGCCTAGCGGGCACCGGGGAGCTGTTTTTT.

J is TRBJ2-3 and V is TRBV7-2; D is perhaps TRBD2 (6 bases). Germline V gene sequence: CDR1 SGHTA, CDR2 FQGNSA. The CDR3 has 15 amino acids. V was clipped by 3 bases and J by 0 bases, with 10 bases between them. CDR3 nucleotide sequence: TGTGCCAGCAGCTTGGCCGGGACTAGCACAGATACGCAGTATTTT. This codes for CASSLAGTSTDTQYF. The whole variable domain, filled in from reference TRBV7-2 and TRBJ2-3, reads GAGVSQSPSNKVTEKGKDVELRCDPISGHTALYWYRQSLGQGLEFLIYFQGNSAPDKSGLPSDRFSAERTGGSVSTLTIQRTQQEDSAVYLCASSLAGTSTDTQYFGPGTRLTVL.

The V gene is TRBV11-1, the J gene TRBJ2-2; 10 nucleotides align to TRBD1. The CDR3 runs to 16 residues. The V gene's germline CDR1 is SGHAT and CDR2 FQDESV (reference sequence). V trimming: 5 bases; J trimming: 5 bases; junction bases outside the gene matches: 8. The CDR3 sequence: CASSLRQGAGTGELFF. The CDR3 nucleotides read TGTGCCAGCAGCCTTCGACAGGGGGCAGGGACCGGGGAGCTGTTTTTT. Filled out from reference TRBV11-1 and TRBJ2-2, the complete variable domain reads EAEVAQSPRYKITEKSQAVAFWCDPISGHATLYWYRQILGQGPELLVQFQDESVVDDSQLPKDRFSAERLKGVDSTLKIQPAELGDSAMYLCASSLRQGAGTGELFFGEGSRLTVL.

The CDR3, as DNA: TGTGCCAGCAGCTCAGGGGGCGCAGGGAATTCACCCCTCCACTTT. It yields the protein CASSSGGAGNSPLHF. The chain recombines TRBV3-1 (or the pseudogene TRBV3-2) with TRBJ1-6; 8 nucleotides align to TRBD1. This CDR3 region has 15 residues. The germline CDR1 and CDR2 sequences are LGHDT and YNNKEL (reference sequence). V shed 5 bases and J 7 bases; nucleotides not matched to a gene: 7.

This sequence joins TRBV5-1 and TRBJ1-2, with 10 bases matching TRBD1. Germline CDR1 SGHRS, CDR2 YFSETQ. The J segment lost 7 bases and the V segment lost 2 bases, leaving 5 bases of the junction unmatched. This CDR3 spans 14 amino acids. CDR3 coding DNA: TGCGCCAGCAGCTTAGCCGACAGGGGGCCTGGCTACACCTTC. Its protein is CASSLADRGPGYTF.

This chain connects TRBV28 to TRBJ1-3; TRBD1 matches at 7 bases. CDR3 length: 18 amino acids. Germline CDR1 MDHEN, CDR2 SYDVKM. J gave up 2 bases and V 7 bases, and 17 bases lay outside the gene matches. The CDR3 DNA follows: TGTGCCAGCACCGGAGGTTTGGGACAGCCTTTACCTGGAAACACCATATATTTT. Protein product: CASTGGLGQPLPGNTIYF.